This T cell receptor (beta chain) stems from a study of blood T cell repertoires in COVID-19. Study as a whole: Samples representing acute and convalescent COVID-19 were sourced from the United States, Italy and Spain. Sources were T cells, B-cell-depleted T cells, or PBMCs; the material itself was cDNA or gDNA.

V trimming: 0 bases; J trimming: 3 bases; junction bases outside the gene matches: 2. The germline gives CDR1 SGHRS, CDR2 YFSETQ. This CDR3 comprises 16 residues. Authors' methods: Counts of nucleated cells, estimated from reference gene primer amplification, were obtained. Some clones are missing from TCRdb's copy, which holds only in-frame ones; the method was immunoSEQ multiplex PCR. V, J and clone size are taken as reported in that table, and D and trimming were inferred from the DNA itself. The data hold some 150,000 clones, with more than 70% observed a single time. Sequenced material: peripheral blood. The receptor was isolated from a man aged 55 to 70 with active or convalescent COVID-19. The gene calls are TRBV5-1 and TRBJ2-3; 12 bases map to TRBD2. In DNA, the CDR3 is TGCGCCAGCAGCTTGGCGCTAGCGGGAGGGACAGATACGCAGTATTTT. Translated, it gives CASSLALAGGTDTQYF.